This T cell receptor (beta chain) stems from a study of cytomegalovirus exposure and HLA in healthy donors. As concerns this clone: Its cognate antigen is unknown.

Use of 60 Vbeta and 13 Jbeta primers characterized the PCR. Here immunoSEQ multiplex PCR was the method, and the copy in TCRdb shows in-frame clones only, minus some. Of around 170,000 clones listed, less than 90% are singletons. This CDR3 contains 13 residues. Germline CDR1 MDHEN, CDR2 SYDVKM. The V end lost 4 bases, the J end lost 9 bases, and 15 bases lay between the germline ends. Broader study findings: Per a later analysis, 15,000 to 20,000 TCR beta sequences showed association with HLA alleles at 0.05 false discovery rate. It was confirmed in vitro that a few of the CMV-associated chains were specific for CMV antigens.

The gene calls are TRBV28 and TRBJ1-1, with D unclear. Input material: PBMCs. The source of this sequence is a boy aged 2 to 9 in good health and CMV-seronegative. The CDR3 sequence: CASSSLEDVKAFF. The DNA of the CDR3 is TGTGCCAGCAGTTCTTTGGAGGATGTCAAAGCTTTCTTT.